This T cell receptor (beta chain) was sequenced in a study of T cell responses to AZD1222 COVID-19 vaccine. Germline V gene lookup returns CDR1 SGHVS and CDR2 FQNEAQ. V dropped 5 bases and J dropped 1 base, with 10 bases sitting between them. This CDR3 has 14 amino acids. Profiled with immunoSEQ multiplex PCR; TCRdb holds only in-frame clones, not every one. Altogether some 190,000 clones are present, approximately 94% being singletons, with the ten largest covering around 1.7%. Here the sequenced sample was peripheral blood, taken 28 days after the second dose of the MenACWY control vaccine. This sequence originates from an adult who received the MenACWY meningococcal vaccine as a control. This rearrangement joins TRBV7-8 to TRBJ2-3; D may correspond to TRBD1 or TRBD2 (5 bases each). In DNA, the CDR3 is TGTGCCAGCAGCACGGGACCGGGCACAGATACGCAGTATTTT. The encoded protein is CASSTGPGTDTQYF.